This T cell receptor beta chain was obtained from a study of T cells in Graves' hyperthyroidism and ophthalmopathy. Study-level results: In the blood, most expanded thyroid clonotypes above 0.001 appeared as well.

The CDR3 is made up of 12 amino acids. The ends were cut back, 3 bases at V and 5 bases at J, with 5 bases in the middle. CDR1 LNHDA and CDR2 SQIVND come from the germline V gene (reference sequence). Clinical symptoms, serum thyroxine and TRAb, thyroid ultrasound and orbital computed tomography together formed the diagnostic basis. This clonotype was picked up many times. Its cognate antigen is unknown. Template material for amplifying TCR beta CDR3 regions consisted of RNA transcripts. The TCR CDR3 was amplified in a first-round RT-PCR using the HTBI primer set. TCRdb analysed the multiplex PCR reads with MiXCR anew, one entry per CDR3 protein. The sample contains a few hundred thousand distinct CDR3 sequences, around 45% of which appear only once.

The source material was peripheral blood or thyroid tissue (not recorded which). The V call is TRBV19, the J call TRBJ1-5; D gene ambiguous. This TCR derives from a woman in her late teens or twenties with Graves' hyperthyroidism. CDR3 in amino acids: CASSIWDQPQHF. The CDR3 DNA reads TGTGCCAGTAGTATTTGGGATCAGCCCCAGCATTTT.